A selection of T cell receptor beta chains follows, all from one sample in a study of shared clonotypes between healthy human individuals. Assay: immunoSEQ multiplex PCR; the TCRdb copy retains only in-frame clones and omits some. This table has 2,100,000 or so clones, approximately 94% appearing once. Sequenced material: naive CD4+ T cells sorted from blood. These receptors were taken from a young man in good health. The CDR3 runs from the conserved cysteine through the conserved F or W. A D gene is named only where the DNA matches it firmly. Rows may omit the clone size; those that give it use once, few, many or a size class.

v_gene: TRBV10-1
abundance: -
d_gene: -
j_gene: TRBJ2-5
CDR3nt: TGCGCCAGCAGCGCCGGGACGGGCGGGGAGACCCAGTACTTC
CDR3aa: CASSAGTGGETQYF

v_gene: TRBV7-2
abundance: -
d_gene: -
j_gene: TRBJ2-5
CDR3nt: TGTGCCAAGGGTAGAGGGATTTATCAAGAGACCCAGTACTTC
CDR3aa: CAKGRGIYQETQYF

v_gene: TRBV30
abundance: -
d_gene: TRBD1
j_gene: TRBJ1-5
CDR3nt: TGTGCCTGGAGTGGGACAGGGGGTATTCAGCCCCAGCATTTT
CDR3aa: CAWSGTGGIQPQHF

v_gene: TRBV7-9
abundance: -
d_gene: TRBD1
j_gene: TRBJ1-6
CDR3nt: TGTGCCAGCAGCTTCGGGACAGGGGACTCCTATAATTCACCCCTCCACTTT
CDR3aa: CASSFGTGDSYNSPLHF

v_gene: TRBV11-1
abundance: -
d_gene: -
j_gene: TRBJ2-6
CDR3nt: TGTGCCAGCAGCTTGGGAATCCCTGGGGCCAACGTCCTGACTTTC
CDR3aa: CASSLGIPGANVLTF

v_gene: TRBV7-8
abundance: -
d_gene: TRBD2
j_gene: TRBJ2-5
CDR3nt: TGTGCCAGCACCCCGGGAGGGCGGGAGGGCCGGAAGAACTTC
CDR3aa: CASTPGGREGRKNF

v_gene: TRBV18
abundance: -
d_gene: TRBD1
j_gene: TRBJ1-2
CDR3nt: TGTGCCAGCTCACCTGGACAGGGAGGTGGCTACACCTTC
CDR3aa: CASSPGQGGGYTF

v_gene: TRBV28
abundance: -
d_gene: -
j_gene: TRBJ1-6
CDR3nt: TGTGCCAGCAGTTTACGGTCCGGAAACGGAAATTCACCCCTCCACTTT
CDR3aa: CASSLRSGNGNSPLHF

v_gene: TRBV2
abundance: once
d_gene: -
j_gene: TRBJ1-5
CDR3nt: TGTGCCAGCCGGGACACAAATCAGCCCCAGCATTTT
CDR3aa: CASRDTNQPQHF

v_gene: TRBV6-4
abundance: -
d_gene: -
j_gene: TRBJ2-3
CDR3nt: TGTGCCAGCAGTGAAGGTGACTCATGGGGAGATACGCAGTATTTT
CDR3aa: CASSEGDSWGDTQYF

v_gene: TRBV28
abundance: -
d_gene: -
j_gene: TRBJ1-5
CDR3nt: TGTGCCAGCAGTGGTGGGACAAAGAATCAGCCCCAGCATTTT
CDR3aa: CASSGGTKNQPQHF

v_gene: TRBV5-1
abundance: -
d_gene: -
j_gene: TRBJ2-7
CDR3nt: TGCGCCAGCAGCTTCTACAGGGATTACGAGCAGTACTTC
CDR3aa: CASSFYRDYEQYF

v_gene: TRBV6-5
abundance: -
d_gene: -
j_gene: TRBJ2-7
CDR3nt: TGTGCCAGCAGTCGCTCGGGGACCTCCTACGAGCAGTACTTC
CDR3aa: CASSRSGTSYEQYF

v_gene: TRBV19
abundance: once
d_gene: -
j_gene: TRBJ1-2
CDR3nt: TGTGCCAGTAGTGGTCCTGCGTATGGCTACACCTTC
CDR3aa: CASSGPAYGYTF

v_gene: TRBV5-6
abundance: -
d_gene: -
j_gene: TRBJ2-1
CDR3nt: TGTGCCAGCAGCTTGGGTCTTATTAGCTACAATGAGCAGTTCTTC
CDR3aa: CASSLGLISYNEQFF

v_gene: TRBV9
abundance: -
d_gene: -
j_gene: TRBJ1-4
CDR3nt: TGTGCCAGCAGCGTAGGCCCAGGACAGCTAAATGAAAAACTGTTTTTT
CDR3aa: CASSVGPGQLNEKLFF

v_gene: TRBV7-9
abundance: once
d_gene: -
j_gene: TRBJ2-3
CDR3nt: TGTGCCAGCAGCCTGAGAGCTCCGCGCACAGATACGCAGTATTTT
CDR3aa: CASSLRAPRTDTQYF

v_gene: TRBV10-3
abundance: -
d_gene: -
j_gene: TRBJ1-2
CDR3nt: TGTGCCATCAGTGAGTCGATTCCAGGCAAAGCTAACTATGGCTACACCTTC
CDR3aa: CAISESIPGKANYGYTF

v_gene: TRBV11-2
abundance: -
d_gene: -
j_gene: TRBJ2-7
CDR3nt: TGTGCCAGCAGCCCTGGTAGCGCGGCGAGCTCCTACGAGCAGTACTTC
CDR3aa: CASSPGSAASSYEQYF

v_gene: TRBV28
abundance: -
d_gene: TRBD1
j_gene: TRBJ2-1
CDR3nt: TGTGCCAGCAGCTCATCGGGACAGGGCGACAATGAGCAGTTCTTC
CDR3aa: CASSSSGQGDNEQFF

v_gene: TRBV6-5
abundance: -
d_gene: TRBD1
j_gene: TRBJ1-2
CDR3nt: TGTGCCAGCAGTAAACTTACCGACAGGGCCTATGGCTACACCTTC
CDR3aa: CASSKLTDRAYGYTF

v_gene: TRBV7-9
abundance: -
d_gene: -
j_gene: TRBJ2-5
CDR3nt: TGTGCCAGCAGCTTCCGGGGGCAAACCCAAGAGACCCAGTACTTC
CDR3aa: CASSFRGQTQETQYF

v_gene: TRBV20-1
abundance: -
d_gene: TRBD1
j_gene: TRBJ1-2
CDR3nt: TGCAGTTCAAGACAGGGGCATGGCTACACCTTC
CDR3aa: CSSRQGHGYTF

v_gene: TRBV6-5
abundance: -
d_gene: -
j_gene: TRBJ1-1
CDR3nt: TGTGCCAGCAGATCAATTACAGGTTACACTGAAGCTTTCTTT
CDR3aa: CASRSITGYTEAFF